A single sample is the source of the 21 T cell receptor beta chains below, sequenced in a study of early T cells in non-severe SARS-CoV-2 infection. TCRdb reprocessed the 5' RACE reads via MiXCR and lists one record per CDR3 protein. This sample yields roughly 28,000 distinct CDR3 sequences, of which 5.4% are seen a single time; around 1% belongs to the top ten. Sequenced sample: whole blood. The receptors were gathered from an adult who was a healthcare worker with PCR-confirmed SARS-CoV-2 infection or an uninfected control (not recorded which).

The CDR3: CASSYGDRGNYEQYF. CDR3 bases: TGTGCCAGCAGTTACGGGGACAGGGGGAACTACGAGCAGTACTTC. This chain connects TRBV6-5 to TRBJ2-7, with 11 bases that match TRBD1. The CDR3 loop spans 15 amino acids. V trimming: 2 bases; J trimming: 3 bases; junction bases outside the gene matches: 3. The germline V gene has CDR1 MNHEY and CDR2 SVGAGI.

This clonotype was recorded at least ten times. The chain links TRBV21-1 to TRBJ2-3; the D call TRBD1 from the table was never checked on the DNA. TRBV21-1 is a pseudogene segment. The CDR3 covers 17 residues. The CDR3 bases are TGTGCCAGCAGCAAAGGAAACCGGGACAGGGGACAACATACGCAGTATTTT. It is translated as CASSKGNRDRGQHTQYF.

This clonotype was seen many times. The rearrangement uses TRBV7-2 and TRBJ1-5; no firm D call. Trimming left V 5 bases short and J 3 bases short, with 11 bases between. Germline CDR1 SGHTA, CDR2 FQGNSA. This CDR3 is built from 14 residues. DNA of the CDR3: TGTGCCAGCAGCAAGCCGGGGTTCAATCAGCCCCAGCATTTT. The encoded protein is CASSKPGFNQPQHF. Combining the CDR3 with reference TRBV7-2 and TRBJ1-5 gives the whole variable domain GAGVSQSPSNKVTEKGKDVELRCDPISGHTALYWYRQSLGQGLEFLIYFQGNSAPDKSGLPSDRFSAERTGGSVSTLTIQRTQQEDSAVYLCASSKPGFNQPQHFGDGTRLSIL.

This clonotype was seen a handful of times. The chain couples TRBV20-1 to TRBJ2-1; TRBD2 matches 8 bases. The V and J ends lost 3 bases and 2 bases, in that order; junction bases with no gene match: 3. This CDR3 contains 14 residues. Germline CDR1 reads DFQATT; CDR2 reads SNEGSKA (reference sequence). For the CDR3, the DNA is TGCAGTGCTAGCGGGGGGGCTACCTACAATGAGCAGTTCTTC. Translation gives CSASGGATYNEQFF.

This clonotype was seen many times. V gene TRBV15 combines with J gene TRBJ2-2, with 9 positions matching TRBD2. CDR1 and CDR2 (germline): LNHNV, YYDKDF (reference sequence). V dropped 10 bases and J dropped 7; count of bases not matched to a gene: 7. CDR3 length equals 13 residues. CDR3 DNA: TGTGCCATCGCAATTAGCGGGGGCGGGGAGCTGTTTTTT. It encodes CAIAISGGGELFF.

This clonotype was observed many times. The chain carries TRBV2 and TRBJ1-2, with D tentatively TRBD1 (5 bases). Trimming cost V 5 bases and J 2 bases, with 6 bases left between them. This CDR3 is 12 amino acids long. The germline gives CDR1 SNHLY, CDR2 FYNNEI. The CDR3 bases are TGTGCCAGCAGTTCAGGGAACTATGGCTACACCTTC. Residues: CASSSGNYGYTF. Full variable domain (missing parts from reference TRBV2 and TRBJ1-2): EPEVTQTPSHQVTQMGQEVILRCVPISNHLYFYWYRQILGQKVEFLVSFYNNEISEKSEIFDDQFSVERPDGSNFTLKIRSTKLEDSAMYFCASSSGNYGYTFGSGTRLTVV.

The chain has TRBV6-5 and TRBJ2-1; D possibly corresponds to TRBD2 (5 bases). Per the germline V gene, CDR1 is MNHEY and CDR2 is SVGAGI. Trimming took 0 bases from V and 9 from J, leaving 12 bases between them. CDR3 length equals 14 residues. The CDR3 bases are TGTGCCAGCAGTTACTCAAGAGGGAGCAGTGAGCAGTTCTTC. It translates to CASSYSRGSSEQFF.

This clonotype was seen at least ten times. The rearrangement uses TRBV7-9 and TRBJ2-7; 9 bases are shared with TRBD2. Looked up from germline, CDR1 is SEHNR and CDR2 is FQNEAQ (reference sequence). V shed 5 bases, J shed 7 bases, and the junction held 15 bases outside the gene matches. The CDR3 runs 16 residues. The CDR3 DNA follows: TGTGCCAGCAGCCCCGCAGTAGCGGGAGAGACGGAGGAGCAGTACTTC. Protein: CASSPAVAGETEEQYF.

This clonotype was observed a handful of times. This chain uses TRBV6-5 with TRBJ2-7, with TRBD1 matching 8 bases. CDR1 and CDR2 from the germline V gene are MNHEY and SVGAGI. With 4 bases clipped from V and 0 bases from J, the junction kept 2 bases outside the gene matches. CDR3 length: 14 amino acids. The CDR3 sequence is CASSWDRSSYEQYF. CDR3 bases: TGTGCCAGCAGTTGGGACAGGAGCTCCTACGAGCAGTACTTC.

This clonotype has more than one count but fewer than ten. The chain recombines TRBV9 with TRBJ2-2, with 7 bases lining up with TRBD1. Unmatched junction bases numbered 6, after V lost 1 base and J lost 0 bases. The CDR3 has 17 residues. Germline assignment: CDR1 SGDLS and CDR2 YYNGEE. The chain's CDR3 is CASSVSDRDPNTGELFF. CDR3 sequence (DNA): TGTGCCAGCAGCGTATCCGACAGGGACCCGAACACCGGGGAGCTGTTTTTT.

In its sample, this clonotype was seen many times. The rearrangement links TRBV29-1 to TRBJ2-1, with 12 bases matching TRBD2. V lost 4 bases, J lost 0 bases, and 7 bases stayed unmatched. The CDR3 loop spans 17 amino acids. Germline loops: CDR1 SQVTM, CDR2 ANQGSEA. In DNA, the CDR3 is TGCAGCGTTGTTCCGACTAGCGGGAGTCGCTCCTACAATGAGCAGTTCTTC. Amino acid sequence: CSVVPTSGSRSYNEQFF.

This clonotype was counted at least ten times. The V gene is TRBV10-2, the J gene TRBJ2-1; D tentatively fits TRBD1 or TRBD2 (5 bases each). The V gene's germline CDR1 is WSHSY and CDR2 SAAADI. CDR3 size: 11 residues. Trimming left V 2 bases short and J 9 bases short, with 5 bases between. In DNA form, the CDR3 reads TGCGCCAGCAGTGAGGGGGGTGAGCAGTTCTTC. It is translated as CASSEGGEQFF.

There are a few counts of this clonotype. The chain combines TRBV5-4 with TRBJ2-5, with TRBD2 matching 8 bases. Germline trimming cut 0 bases from V and 3 bases from J; bases unmatched to any gene: 7. Germline-derived CDR1 and CDR2 are SGHNT and YYREEE (reference sequence). The CDR3 runs to 16 residues. The DNA of the CDR3 is TGTGCCAGCAGCTTGGGGGCGGGAGGATTAGAAGAGACCCAGTACTTC. Translated: CASSLGAGGLEETQYF.

The chain has TRBV11-2 and TRBJ2-1, with TRBD1 matching 9 bases. The junction had 10 bases not matched to a gene; V was cut back by 0 bases and J by 7 bases. This CDR3 spans 17 amino acids. CDR1 is SGHAT and CDR2 is FQNNGV in the germline V gene. CDR3 bases: TGTGCCAGCAGCTTAGACCCCACAGGGGGCAAGGGGAATGAGCAGTTCTTC. This sequence encodes CASSLDPTGGKGNEQFF. The whole variable domain, filled in from reference TRBV11-2 and TRBJ2-1, reads EAGVAQSPRYKIIEKRQSVAFWCNPISGHATLYWYQQILGQGPKLLIQFQNNGVVDDSQLPKDRFSAERLKGVDSTLKIQPAKLEDSAVYLCASSLDPTGGKGNEQFFGPGTRLTVL.

This clonotype was detected ten times or more. The CDR3 nucleotides are TGTGCCAGCAGCCCCGTTGGACAGCACAATGAGCAGTTCTTC. As protein: CASSPVGQHNEQFF. This chain joins TRBV7-2 and TRBJ2-1; weak D call: TRBD1 (6 bases). The V gene lost 5 bases and the J gene lost 5 bases, with 13 bases spanning the gap. The CDR3 is 14 residues long. The germline V gene encodes CDR1 SGHTA and CDR2 FQGNSA.

This clonotype was counted at least ten times. The chain is built from TRBV3-2 and TRBJ2-2; the table's D call, TRBD1, has no DNA check behind it. TRBV3-2 is deemed a pseudogene. The CDR3 is 16 residues long. CDR3 region: CASSQDPGQGAGELFF. The CDR3 coding sequence is TGTGCCAGCAGCCAAGATCCGGGACAGGGAGCCGGGGAGCTGTTTTTT.

The chain uses TRBV29-1 and TRBJ2-5; TRBD2 aligns across 10 bases. Germline loops: CDR1 SQVTM, CDR2 ANQGSEA. The trim removed 4 bases at V and 3 bases at J, leaving 2 bases unmatched. The CDR3 totals 13 residues. The CDR3: CSVVLAGEETQYF. The CDR3 coding sequence is TGCAGCGTTGTCCTAGCGGGGGAAGAGACCCAGTACTTC.

Within the sample, this clonotype is medium-sized. J is TRBJ2-3 and V is TRBV9; 10 positions match TRBD2. From germline, CDR1 is SGDLS and CDR2 YYNGEE. The CDR3 totals 16 residues. Trimming at V came to 3 bases and at J to 1 base, leaving 5 bases not matched to a gene. The DNA of the CDR3 is TGTGCCAGCAGCGGGGGACTAGCGATGGGCACAGATACGCAGTATTTT. This translates into CASSGGLAMGTDTQYF.

The J gene is TRBJ2-6, the V gene TRBV4-2, with D hard to call. Germline values: CDR1 LGHNA, CDR2 YNFKEQ. V lost 0 bases and J lost 1, with 7 bases in between. This CDR3 is 16 amino acids long. CDR3: CASSQDLTSGANVLTF. For the CDR3, the DNA is TGTGCCAGCAGCCAAGATTTGACGTCTGGGGCCAACGTCCTGACTTTC.

The chain links TRBV29-1 to TRBJ2-3; D not certain. Germline values: CDR1 SQVTM, CDR2 ANQGSEA. The ends were cut back, 5 bases at V and 4 bases at J, with 7 bases in the middle. The CDR3 has 11 residues. CDR3 nucleotides: TGCAGCGTTAGAATTCCAGATACGCAGTATTTT. Its protein is CSVRIPDTQYF.

This clonotype appeared a few times. V and J are TRBV12-3 or TRBV12-4 and TRBJ2-1, with TRBD2 matching over 10 bases. V lost 6 bases to trimming and J lost 3 bases; unmatched junction nucleotides: 5. The CDR3 runs 15 residues. Written as DNA, the CDR3 is TGTGCCAGCAGCGCCGGACTAGCGGTCTACAATGAGCAGTTCTTC. The encoded protein is CASSAGLAVYNEQFF.